This T cell receptor (beta chain) was captured in a study of vaccination and CD4 T cells after COVID-19. Overall study: Convalescent donors totaled six males and four females, including two who were Hispanic. Post-vaccine sampling followed dose two by a median 72 days (range 14 to 241). Study-wide points: Vaccine-specific clones numbering 304 of 307 showed spike mono-reactivity in convalescent patients.

A word on this clonotype: Antigen: not known.

The treatment was: roughly 11-day PBMC culture with coronavirus spike peptide pools or control peptides (ViraFEST assay). Expansion of antigen-specific T cells with peptide pools by ViraFEST preceded sequencing of TCRs. Scientists ran DNA taken from cultured CD4+ T cells through the Oncomine TCR Beta short-read assay for sequencing. TCRdb processed the PCR reads anew with MiXCR; each CDR3 protein has one entry. The data contain about 7,600 distinct CDR3 sequences, roughly 19% of them seen just once; the ten biggest clones take up 20% to 25%. Per the germline V gene, CDR1 is SQVTM and CDR2 is ANQGSEA. With V trimmed by 6 bases and J by 5 bases, 6 bases remained unmatched. CDR3 size: 14 residues.

The J gene is TRBJ1-5, the V gene TRBV29-1; 11 nucleotides match TRBD1. The receptor was derived from a human donor who had recovered from COVID-19. The sequences come from CD4+ T cells from blood, cultured in vitro, collected after SARS-CoV-2 vaccination. The CDR3 sequence: CSVRDRGWDQPQHF. The CDR3 nucleotides are TGCAGCGTGCGGGACAGGGGGTGGGATCAGCCCCAGCATTTT.